One sample yielded the 25 T cell receptor beta chains listed below, sequenced in a study of T cells after yellow fever vaccination (dated by TCRdb to about 2019). The library was generated by 5' RACE. The instrument was an Illumina NovaSeq 6000. The public sequencing data were trimmed at Q25 with fastp and processed into clonotypes with MiXCR by TCRdb, which kept only in-frame beta chains. For every CDR3 protein sequence, its rows merge into one entry that carries the most common genes and DNA. A total of 100,000 to 150,000 distinct CDR3 sequences appear in this sample, approximately 14% of them only once. Around 46% of the sample is taken by the ten largest. The treatment or condition label of this sample denotes: live attenuated yellow fever vaccine strain. Sequences were derived from CD8+ T cells sorted from PBMCs, sampled 5 days after the yellow fever booster vaccination. All receptors derive from a man between 18 and 35 years old who received the YFV17D yellow fever vaccine.

This clonotype was seen more than once but under ten times. V is TRBV19 and J is TRBJ2-2; D not certain. Germline V CDR1 and CDR2: LNHDA, SQIVND (reference sequence). The length of the CDR3 is 13 residues. The V and J ends lost 3 bases and 6 bases respectively, with 8 bases between them. In DNA form, the CDR3 reads TGTGCCAGTAGTATCGGTAGCCCCGGGGAGCTGTTTTTT. Its translation: CASSIGSPGELFF.

V and J are TRBV6-5 and TRBJ2-5; no clear D gene. The length of the CDR3 is 14 residues. V was cut by 0 bases and J by 5 bases, with 10 bases left in between. Germline CDR1 is MNHEY and CDR2 is SVGAGI. For the CDR3, the DNA is TGTGCCAGCAGTTACTCCTCAGGAGTCGAGACCCAGTACTTC. Amino acids: CASSYSSGVETQYF.

This clonotype is classed as medium-sized (0.01 to 0.1%). The chain employs TRBV12-3 or TRBV12-4 and TRBJ2-3; possibly TRBD2 for D (6 bases). The V gene lost 8 bases and the J gene lost 4 bases, with 16 bases spanning the gap. The CDR3 has 14 residues. The chain's CDR3 is CASELYAGSDTQYF. The CDR3 region has the DNA TGTGCCAGCGAGTTATACGCGGGGTCAGATACGCAGTATTTT.

The gene calls are TRBV6-2 or TRBV6-3 and TRBJ2-7; TRBD1 agrees at 7 bases. There are 14 residues in the CDR3. Trimming removed 4 bases from V and 4 bases from J; junction bases left unmatched: 7. The V gene's germline CDR1 is MNHEY and CDR2 SVGEGT. The CDR3 protein is CASSWVDRVYEQYV. The CDR3 DNA follows: TGTGCCAGCAGTTGGGTCGACAGGGTATACGAGCAGTACGTC.

V usage is TRBV6-5 and J usage is TRBJ1-2, with a tentative D call TRBD1 (5 bases). This CDR3 contains 13 residues. Germline V gene lookup returns CDR1 MNHEY and CDR2 SVGAGI. The ends were cut back, 0 bases at V and 4 bases at J, with 6 bases in the middle. CDR3: CASSYSGLYGYTF. The CDR3 nucleotides are TGTGCCAGCAGTTACTCGGGACTCTATGGCTACACCTTC.

A few counts support this clonotype. The rearrangement links TRBV29-1 to TRBJ2-7, with D tentatively TRBD1 (6 bases). V lost 4 bases to trimming and J lost 0 bases, with 10 bases between them. The CDR3 has 13 amino acids. Germline lookup yields CDR1 SQVTM and CDR2 ANQGSEA. This CDR3 is CSVAGVSSYEQYF. CDR3 bases: TGCAGCGTTGCAGGGGTCAGCTCCTACGAGCAGTACTTC.

V and J are TRBV5-4 and TRBJ2-2; D is unresolved. Germline V gives CDR1 SGHNT, CDR2 YYREEE (reference sequence). With 0 bases removed from V and 7 bases from J, the gap between germline ends came to 10 bases. The CDR3 loop spans 14 amino acids. Written as DNA, the CDR3 is TGTGCCAGCAGCTTGGAGGGTTATGGCGGGGAGCTGTTTTTT. This sequence encodes CASSLEGYGGELFF. Variable domain in full (rest from reference TRBV5-4 and TRBJ2-2): ETGVTQSPTHLIKTRGQQVTLRCSSQSGHNTVSWYQQALGQGPQFIFQYYREEENGRGNFPPRFSGLQFPNYSSELNVNALELDDSALYLCASSLEGYGGELFFGEGSRLTVL.

This clonotype was observed at least ten times. V is TRBV5-1 and J is TRBJ2-3, with a tentative D call TRBD2 (7 bases). The V gene lost 4 bases and the J gene lost 4 bases, with 16 bases spanning the gap. The CDR3 is made up of 15 amino acids. Germline loops: CDR1 SGHRS, CDR2 YFSETQ. The chain's CDR3 is CASSPFRGASDTQYF. The DNA for the CDR3 is TGCGCCAGCAGCCCCTTTCGGGGGGCTTCAGATACGCAGTATTTT.

The V and J genes are TRBV29-1 and TRBJ1-2; possibly TRBD1 for D (5 bases). Germline V lookup: CDR1 SQVTM, CDR2 ANQGSEA. Trimming left V 1 base short and J 2 bases short, with 14 bases between. The CDR3 extends over 15 amino acids. As DNA, the CDR3 is TGCAGCGTTGAAGCAATTGTAGGGGAAAACTATGGCTACACCTTC. Translation gives CSVEAIVGENYGYTF.

This clonotype was picked up many times. This sequence joins TRBV27 and TRBJ2-7, with 13 positions matching TRBD2. The CDR3 runs to 15 residues. Germline CDR1 MNHEY, CDR2 SMNVEV (reference sequence). V trimming: 5 bases; J trimming: 1 base; junction bases outside the gene matches: 2. The CDR3 is CASSPTSGGSYEQYV. The DNA of the CDR3 is TGTGCCAGCAGTCCGACTAGCGGGGGGTCCTACGAGCAGTACGTC.

This clonotype was seen only a few times. The V call is TRBV7-2, the J call TRBJ2-3; D possibly uses TRBD1 or TRBD2 (5 bases each). In germline, CDR1 is SGHTA, CDR2 FQGNSA. V was shortened by 10 bases and J by 0 bases, with 35 bases between the two germline ends. The CDR3 has 21 residues. Here the CDR3 DNA reads TGTGCCATCAAAGTTGAGGGATGGGGCAGTAGGGGACCCACGAGCACAGATACGCAGTATTTT. The encoded protein is CAIKVEGWGSRGPTSTDTQYF.

Only a few counts were recorded for this clonotype. This chain links TRBV3-1 with TRBJ1-2, with a tentative D call TRBD1 (6 bases). Trimming removed 4 bases from V and 6 bases from J, with 12 bases in between. In germline, CDR1 is LGHDT, CDR2 YNNKEL (reference sequence). CDR3 length: 13 residues. The CDR3 nucleotides are TGTGCCAGCAGCCCGCCACAGGGTGATGGCTACACCTTC. Translation gives CASSPPQGDGYTF.

This clonotype was seen only a few times. A read error may produce the germline difference seen at one junction end. The chain joins TRBV4-3 to TRBJ2-2; D is ambiguous. Looked up from germline, CDR1 is LGHNA and CDR2 is YSLEER. CDR3 length: 14 residues. In DNA, the CDR3 is TGCGCCAGCAGACAAGGCCAGTGGAGCGGGGAGCTGTTTTTT. This codes for CASRQGQWSGELFF.

The chain combines TRBV5-6 with TRBJ1-2; 8 bases are shared with TRBD1. The CDR3 is 14 residues long. Trimming cost V 0 bases and J 5 bases; bases outside gene matches: 3. CDR1 and CDR2 from the germline V gene are SGHDT and YYEEEE. CDR3 DNA: TGTGCCAGCAGCTTGGGGACAGGGAGGTATGGCTACACCTTC. Amino acid sequence: CASSLGTGRYGYTF. Together with reference TRBV5-6 and TRBJ1-2, the CDR3 gives the full variable domain: DAGVTQSPTHLIKTRGQQVTLRCSPKSGHDTVSWYQQALGQGPQFIFQYYEEEERQRGNFPDRFSGHQFPNYSSELNVNALLLGDSALYLCASSLGTGRYGYTFGSGTRLTVV.

In this sample, this clonotype turned up a few times. The V call is TRBV7-9, the J call TRBJ1-5; weak D call: TRBD1 (5 bases). V was clipped by 5 bases and J by 4 bases, with 15 bases between them. Germline V gene sequence: CDR1 SEHNR, CDR2 FQNEAQ (reference sequence). This CDR3 comprises 15 residues. Written as DNA, the CDR3 is TGTGCCAGCAGCCGCACCGGGACTACAAATCAGCCCCAGCATTTT. Translating gives CASSRTGTTNQPQHF.

The J gene is TRBJ2-7, the V gene TRBV19; 7 nucleotides match TRBD1. Germline trimming cut 6 bases from V and 3 bases from J; bases unmatched to any gene: 8. This CDR3 spans 14 amino acids. The germline CDR1 and CDR2 sequences are LNHDA and SQIVND (reference sequence). As DNA, the CDR3 is TGTGCCAGTAGCATCGGACAGGAGTTCTACGAGCAGTACTTC. Its protein product is CASSIGQEFYEQYF.

The chain has TRBV6-6 and TRBJ2-5, with TRBD1 matching over 10 bases. Germline V lookup: CDR1 MNHNY, CDR2 SVGAGI (reference sequence). The CDR3 is made up of 16 amino acids. Trimming took 4 bases from V and 0 from J; bases not matched to a gene: 5. CDR3 bases: TGTGCCAGCAGTTCGGACAGGGGGATTTACCAAGAGACCCAGTACTTC. Protein product: CASSSDRGIYQETQYF.

This clonotype has only a few counts. The chain combines TRBV5-6 with TRBJ2-7; TRBD2 matches 12 bases. CDR3 length: 16 amino acids. Trimming cost V 3 bases and J 6 bases; bases outside gene matches: 10. Germline-derived CDR1 and CDR2 are SGHDT and YYEEEE. CDR3 in amino acids: CASSSGLAGPRGEQYV. For the CDR3, the DNA is TGTGCCAGCAGCTCCGGACTAGCGGGGCCCAGGGGCGAGCAGTACGTC.

This chain joins TRBV4-1 and TRBJ2-7, with a possible D match to TRBD2 (6 bases). Germline loops: CDR1 MGHRA, CDR2 YSYEKL. This CDR3 comprises 15 residues. V lost 4 bases, J lost 2 bases, and 15 bases lay in between. DNA for the CDR3: TGCGCCAGCAGCCCAGCCCTCGGGGGAACCTACGAGCAGTACTTC. This gives the protein CASSPALGGTYEQYF.

This clonotype is judged large. J is TRBJ1-2 and V is TRBV14; the match to TRBD1 covers 9 bases. Germline V gene lookup returns CDR1 SGHDN and CDR2 FVKESK. The CDR3 has 13 residues. The V gene end was trimmed by 5 bases and the J gene end by 2 bases; junction bases not matched to a gene: 0. The CDR3 bases are TGTGCCAGCAGCGGGACAGGGAACTATGGCTACACCTTC. Amino acids: CASSGTGNYGYTF.

The J gene is TRBJ1-2, the V gene TRBV4-3; D not certain. The CDR3 is 14 amino acids. V dropped 0 bases and J dropped 0 bases, with 5 bases sitting between them. Looked up from germline, CDR1 is LGHNA and CDR2 is YSLEER. The CDR3 is CASSQDWANYGYTF. The CDR3 DNA sequence: TGCGCCAGCAGCCAAGATTGGGCTAACTATGGCTACACCTTC.

For the CDR3, the DNA is TGCAGTGCTAGAGCTGGACAGGGGACATACACCGGGGAGCTGTTTTTT. This gives the protein CSARAGQGTYTGELFF. V gene TRBV20-1 combines with J gene TRBJ2-2; 9 bases line up with TRBD1. Germline-derived CDR1 and CDR2 are DFQATT and SNEGSKA (reference sequence). V lost 1 base and J lost 3; bases outside the gene matches: 6. The CDR3 runs to 16 residues.

This chain joins TRBV7-9 and TRBJ2-5; a weak D match, TRBD1 (6 bases). CDR3 length: 16 residues. CDR1 and CDR2 (germline): SEHNR, FQNEAQ (reference sequence). The V end was cut by 2 bases, the J end by 0 bases, with 13 bases between. DNA of the CDR3: TGTGCCAGCAGCTTACCCAGGGGAATGTACCAAGAGACCCAGTACTTC. Its translation is CASSLPRGMYQETQYF. Combining the CDR3 with reference TRBV7-9 and TRBJ2-5 gives the whole variable domain DTGVSQNPRHKITKRGQNVTFRCDPISEHNRLYWYRQTLGQGPEFLTYFQNEAQLEKSRLLSDRFSAERPKGSFSTLEIQRTEQGDSAMYLCASSLPRGMYQETQYFGPGTRLLVL.

This clonotype has at least ten counts. This rearrangement joins TRBV27 to TRBJ2-3; 8 nucleotides match TRBD2. The V segment lost 5 bases and the J segment 2 bases; nucleotides outside the gene matches: 12. This CDR3 comprises 17 residues. CDR1 and CDR2 (germline): MNHEY, SMNVEV (reference sequence). The CDR3 region is CASSPVGGGGPTDTQYF. DNA of the CDR3: TGTGCCAGCAGTCCCGTCGGGGGGGGCGGGCCCACAGATACGCAGTATTTT.

V is TRBV13 and J is TRBJ2-3; TRBD2 aligns across 9 bases. The CDR3 covers 17 residues. J was trimmed by 6 bases and V by 4 bases; bases with no gene match: 14. CDR1 is PRHDT and CDR2 is FYEKMQ in the germline V gene (reference sequence). CDR3 coding DNA: TGTGCCAGCAGCTCGAACCTAGCGGGGTTCCCATTTGATACGCAGTATTTT. Protein product: CASSSNLAGFPFDTQYF.